The 22 T cell receptor beta chains listed next were all sequenced from one sample in a study of T cells in Graves' hyperthyroidism and ophthalmopathy. The investigators amplified TCR beta CDR3 regions from RNA transcripts. TCR CDR3 underwent first-round RT-PCR with the HTBI primer set. TCRdb processed the multiplex PCR reads anew with MiXCR; each CDR3 protein has one entry. The data hold roughly 500,000 distinct CDR3 sequences, with around 22% observed a single time. Sequencing used blood. Every receptor here comes from a woman aged 25 to 45 with Graves' ophthalmopathy.

This clonotype appeared many times. The chain recombines TRBV10-3 with TRBJ1-2; D is unresolved. CDR1 is ENHRY and CDR2 is SYGVKD in the germline V gene. Between the trimmed V and J ends, which lost 3 bases and 4 bases, there was a span of 15 bases. The CDR3 is 15 residues long. CDR3: CAISDPEGVLYGYTF. The CDR3 nucleotides are TGTGCCATCAGTGACCCGGAGGGAGTCCTCTATGGCTACACCTTC.

The rearrangement joins TRBV4-2 to TRBJ1-1; D possibly corresponds to TRBD1 (5 bases). The CDR3 is 12 amino acids. Germline V CDR1 and CDR2: LGHNA, YNFKEQ. The germline V and J ends were trimmed by 0 bases and 10 bases, with 9 bases remaining between them. CDR3 in amino acids: CASSQDVGGAFF. The CDR3, as DNA: TGTGCCAGCAGCCAAGATGTCGGGGGAGCTTTCTTT.

This clonotype was picked up many times. J is TRBJ2-7 and V is TRBV18; 9 bases line up with TRBD2. CDR1 KGHSH and CDR2 LQKENI come from the germline V gene. V trimming: 0 bases; J trimming: 5 bases; junction bases outside the gene matches: 8. The CDR3 totals 16 residues. The CDR3 is CASSPPTAGGFHEQYF. The DNA for the CDR3 is TGTGCCAGCTCACCACCGACAGCGGGGGGATTTCACGAGCAGTACTTC.

The chain joins TRBV6-2 or TRBV6-3 to TRBJ1-1; D may be TRBD1 (5 bases). CDR3 length: 16 residues. Germline V gene data show CDR1 as MNHEY and CDR2 as SVGEGT. V gave up 0 bases and J gave up 5 bases, with 16 bases separating them. The CDR3 DNA is TGTGCCAGCAGTTACTCGTTGGGCAGGGTACGAACTGAAGCTTTCTTT. This codes for CASSYSLGRVRTEAFF.

This clonotype was counted ten times or more. The chain employs TRBV20-1 and TRBJ2-7, with a possible D match to TRBD2 (6 bases). V gave up 2 bases and J gave up 2 bases, with 10 bases separating them. CDR3 size: 13 residues. Germline values: CDR1 DFQATT, CDR2 SNEGSKA (reference sequence). The CDR3 spells CSARQGGTYEQYF. CDR3 bases: TGCAGTGCTAGACAGGGAGGAACCTACGAGCAGTACTTC.

Many counts were recorded for this clonotype. This chain links TRBV7-2 with TRBJ1-1; TRBD1 is a possible D gene (5 bases). Germline V gene data show CDR1 as SGHTA and CDR2 as FQGNSA. The V and J ends lost 8 bases and 7 bases respectively, with 14 bases between them. This CDR3 comprises 12 residues. CDR3 in amino acids: CASGFRQLEAFF. The CDR3 region has the DNA TGTGCCAGCGGGTTTAGACAGCTTGAAGCTTTCTTT.

This clonotype occurred many times. The rearrangement links TRBV5-1 to TRBJ2-2; D might be TRBD1 (6 bases). The CDR3 is 14 residues long. Germline lookup yields CDR1 SGHRS and CDR2 YFSETQ. Trimming cost V 3 bases and J 7 bases, with 13 bases left between them. Here the CDR3 DNA reads TGCGCCAGCAGCTCCGGACAGTTTGACGGGGAGCTGTTTTTT. It translates to CASSSGQFDGELFF.

This clonotype was observed many times. The genes are TRBV2 and TRBJ1-2; D remains ambiguous. V lost 3 bases, J lost 8 bases, and 13 bases lay in between. The CDR3 is made up of 13 amino acids. The germline V gene encodes CDR1 SNHLY and CDR2 FYNNEI. CDR3 sequence (DNA): TGTGCCAGCAGTGACAGCCTAAGGACGGGCTACACCTTC. Amino acid sequence: CASSDSLRTGYTF.

This clonotype was seen repeatedly, ten times or more. The J gene is TRBJ2-7, the V gene TRBV6-1; D is undetermined. CDR3 length: 13 residues. Germline CDR1 MNHNS, CDR2 SASEGT. Deletions cut 11 bases from V and 0 bases from J, with 14 bases between. The CDR3 DNA is TGTGCCGCACCGGGTCCCGGCTCCTACGAGCAGTACTTC. It is translated as CAAPGPGSYEQYF.

The gene calls are TRBV6-1 and TRBJ2-7; 7 bases match TRBD1. The CDR3 covers 13 residues. CDR1 and CDR2 (germline): MNHNS, SASEGT. The V gene end was trimmed by 11 bases and the J gene end by 2 bases; junction bases not matched to a gene: 9. This chain's CDR3 is CAFEGAETYEQYF. The CDR3 region has the DNA TGTGCCTTCGAGGGGGCGGAGACCTACGAGCAGTACTTC.

The V gene is TRBV28, the J gene TRBJ2-7; TRBD2 agrees at 11 bases. CDR3 length: 14 amino acids. V was clipped by 6 bases and J by 7 bases; unmatched bases: 8. Germline V gene lookup returns CDR1 MDHEN and CDR2 SYDVKM. CDR3 sequence: CASRTSGSLREQYF. The DNA of the CDR3 is TGTGCCAGCAGAACTAGCGGGAGCCTCCGAGAGCAGTACTTC.

The chain has TRBV20-1 and TRBJ2-3; tentatively, D is TRBD2 (5 bases). The CDR3 runs to 12 residues. Germline V CDR1 and CDR2: DFQATT, SNEGSKA (reference sequence). The V end was cut by 8 bases, the J end by 0 bases, with 9 bases between. The CDR3, as DNA: TGCAGTTCCCGGGATAGCACAGATACGCAGTATTTT. Translated, it gives CSSRDSTDTQYF.

This clonotype was picked up many times. The chain is built from TRBV6-5 and TRBJ1-2; perhaps TRBD1 as D (5 bases). Per germline, CDR1 MNHEY and CDR2 SVGAGI. V was trimmed by 7 bases and J by 4 bases, leaving 19 bases between them. This CDR3 is built from 15 residues. The chain's CDR3 is CASINSMTASYGYTF. In DNA form, the CDR3 reads TGTGCCAGCATAAATAGTATGACAGCCTCCTATGGCTACACCTTC.

J is TRBJ1-6 and V is TRBV12-3 or TRBV12-4; D not certain. V was shortened by 5 bases and J by 0 bases, with 2 bases between the two germline ends. The CDR3 has 13 amino acids. The CDR3: CASSPSYNSPLHF. The DNA for the CDR3 is TGTGCCAGCAGTCCCTCCTATAATTCACCCCTCCACTTT.

The chain links TRBV30 to TRBJ1-5; TRBD1 is a possible D gene (5 bases). V lost 6 bases and J 4 bases, leaving 10 bases between the germline ends. The V gene's germline CDR1 is GTSNPN and CDR2 SVGIG (reference sequence). CDR3 length: 12 amino acids. The CDR3 sequence is CACCGANQPQHF. The DNA of the CDR3 is TGTGCCTGTTGTGGGGCGAATCAGCCCCAGCATTTT.

This clonotype was seen a few times. This chain connects TRBV18 to TRBJ2-7; D is undetermined. V dropped 5 bases and J dropped 5 bases, with 13 bases sitting between them. The CDR3 length is 13 residues. CDR1 KGHSH and CDR2 LQKENI come from the germline V gene. The CDR3 DNA sequence: TGTGCCAGCTCATCTGCTGTGGGTGACGAGCAGTACTTC. Its protein is CASSSAVGDEQYF. Together with reference TRBV18 and TRBJ2-7, the CDR3 gives the full variable domain: NAGVMQNPRHLVRRRGQEARLRCSPMKGHSHVYWYRQLPEEGLKFMVYLQKENIIDESGMPKERFSAEFPKEGPSILRIQQVVRGDSAAYFCASSSAVGDEQYFGPGTRLTVT.

Ten or more counts support this clonotype. This sequence joins TRBV20-1 and TRBJ2-5, with 10 nucleotides matching TRBD1. Germline V gives CDR1 DFQATT, CDR2 SNEGSKA (reference sequence). The ends lost 3 bases at V and 6 bases at J; junction bases unmatched: 10. The CDR3 covers 15 residues. The CDR3 DNA reads as TGCAGTGCTAGCATCCGGGACAGGGGTCGGCAGACCCAGTACTTC. Amino acid sequence: CSASIRDRGRQTQYF.

The rearrangement uses TRBV6-1 and TRBJ2-7; TRBD2 matches at 14 bases. With V trimmed by 4 bases and J by 4 bases, 6 bases remained unmatched. The CDR3 runs to 16 residues. Germline lookup yields CDR1 MNHNS and CDR2 SASEGT. The CDR3: CASSAGLAGVGYEQYF. In DNA, the CDR3 is TGTGCCAGCAGTGCGGGACTAGCGGGAGTAGGATACGAGCAGTACTTC.

This clonotype was seen ten or more times. The V and J genes are TRBV6-2 or TRBV6-3 and TRBJ1-5, with D possibly being TRBD1 (6 bases). CDR1 MNHEY and CDR2 SVGEGT come from the germline V gene. CDR3 length equals 13 residues. Trimming took off 4 bases at V and 9 bases at J, with 13 bases between the two ends. CDR3 nucleotide sequence: TGTGCCAGCAGTTTACAGGGTTCAAGGCCCCAGCATTTT. Its protein product is CASSLQGSRPQHF.

This clonotype was detected only a few times. The rearrangement joins TRBV28 to TRBJ1-2; 7 bases are a match to TRBD1. CDR1 and CDR2 from the germline V gene are MDHEN and SYDVKM. The CDR3 sequence is 14 residues long. Trimming took 2 bases from V and 7 from J; bases not matched to a gene: 7. This chain's CDR3 is CASSLGPGGVGYTF. The DNA for the CDR3 is TGTGCCAGCAGTTTAGGGCCAGGGGGAGTTGGCTACACCTTC.

This clonotype came up many times. CDR3 coding DNA: TGCGCCAGCAGCATCCTAAGGGGGACGGACGAGCAGTACTTC. This codes for CASSILRGTDEQYF. The J gene is TRBJ2-7, the V gene TRBV5-1, with D perhaps matching TRBD1 (6 bases). The V and J ends lost 4 bases and 5 bases respectively, with 16 bases between them. CDR1 and CDR2 (germline): SGHRS, YFSETQ. The length of the CDR3 is 14 residues.

This clonotype was recorded many times. This chain connects TRBV7-3 to TRBJ1-1, with D uncertain. V dropped 5 bases and J dropped 1 base, with 14 bases sitting between them. CDR3 length: 15 residues. Germline loops: CDR1 SGHTA, CDR2 FQGTGA. For the CDR3, the DNA is TGTGCCAGCAGCGGAGGTCGGACGGGGAACACTGAAGCTTTCTTT. Its protein product is CASSGGRTGNTEAFF.